These 5 T cell receptor beta chains were sequenced from one sample in a study of blood T cell repertoires in COVID-19. Sequencing was performed with immunoSEQ multiplex PCR; in TCRdb, only in-frame clones are kept and a portion is missing. The table lists 100,000 to 150,000 clones, about 84% of them singletons. Source material: peripheral blood. The source is a human donor in a cohort sampled during active COVID-19.

The V call is TRBV19, the J call TRBJ2-1, with D unclear. The CDR3 loop spans 15 amino acids. Trimming pared 0 bases from V and 0 bases from J, leaving 6 bases between. Germline V gives CDR1 LNHDA, CDR2 SQIVND (reference sequence). The CDR3 coding sequence is TGTGCCAGTAGTATAGATCGGAGCTCCTACAATGAGCAGTTCTTC. Its protein is CASSIDRSSYNEQFF.

This chain uses TRBV2 with TRBJ2-7, with no clear D. The CDR3 loop spans 10 amino acids. V was clipped by 8 bases and J by 2 bases, with 4 bases between them. CDR1 and CDR2 from the germline V gene are SNHLY and FYNNEI. CDR3 in amino acids: CASLAYEQYF. Here the CDR3 DNA reads TGTGCCAGCCTCGCCTACGAGCAGTACTTC.

The CDR3 here is CASSQRNSPIGYTF. DNA for the CDR3: TGTGCCAGCAGCCAGAGAAACAGTCCGATTGGCTACACCTTC. The chain is built from TRBV6-5 and TRBJ1-2; no definite D call. CDR1 and CDR2 from the germline V gene are MNHEY and SVGAGI. This CDR3 region has 14 residues. Trimming removed 6 bases from V and 7 bases from J, with 18 bases in between.

This clone was recorded only once. This sequence joins TRBV19 and TRBJ2-7; 7 nucleotides match TRBD1. This CDR3 has 15 residues. The germline V gene encodes CDR1 LNHDA and CDR2 SQIVND (reference sequence). V shed 2 bases and J 2 bases; nucleotides not matched to a gene: 6. Here the CDR3 DNA reads TGTGCCAGTAGTATAAAGCAGGGGGAAGCCTACGAGCAGTACTTC. It codes for CASSIKQGEAYEQYF.

The chain is built from TRBV11-2 and TRBJ2-3; 8 bases align to TRBD2. The V gene end was trimmed by 1 base and the J gene end by 3 bases; junction bases not matched to a gene: 9. This CDR3 is built from 17 residues. CDR1 and CDR2 from the germline V gene are SGHAT and FQNNGV. The DNA of the CDR3 is TGTGCCAGCAGCTTAGTAGGCGGCAGCGGGAGTACAGATACGCAGTATTTT. As protein: CASSLVGGSGSTDTQYF.